This is a list of T cell receptor beta chains from one sample in a study of blood T cell repertoires in COVID-19. Method: immunoSEQ multiplex PCR; TCRdb's copy keeps in-frame clones and lacks some. This table holds 150,000 to 170,000 clones, roughly 71% found once. The specimen sequenced was peripheral blood. The receptors derive from a woman of 80 years or more with acute or convalescent COVID-19. Both conserved end residues are part of each CDR3. D genes are given only for firm matches. Only some rows state a clone size, as once, few, many or a class for expanded clones.

clone_size	v_call	d_call	j_call	cdr3_nt	cdr3_aa
NA	TRBV3-1/TRBV3-2	NA	TRBJ1-1	TGTGCCAGCAGCCAATTCAAGACAAGGCACACTGAAGCTTTCTTT	CASSQFKTRHTEAFF
NA	TRBV19	NA	TRBJ1-4	TGTGCCAGTAGTATACAGGTTGAGGAAAAACTGTTTTTT	CASSIQVEEKLFF
NA	TRBV21-1	NA	TRBJ2-7	TGTGCCAGCAGCAAAAGCTTCGGGAGGAGTCCCTACGAGCAGTACTTC	CASSKSFGRSPYEQYF
NA	TRBV18	TRBD1	TRBJ1-5	TGTGCCAGCTCACCAGACAGGGTAGGAGGCAATCAGCCCCAGCATTTT	CASSPDRVGGNQPQHF
NA	TRBV5-1	NA	TRBJ1-6	TGCGCCAGCAGCTTGGGCAGGGCAGATTCACCCCTCCACTTT	CASSLGRADSPLHF
NA	TRBV5-1	TRBD1	TRBJ2-4	TGCGCCAGCAGCCCGGGACAGTCCAAAAACATTCAGTACTTC	CASSPGQSKNIQYF
NA	TRBV5-1	TRBD1	TRBJ2-2	TGCGCCAGCAGCCCAGGGGGCGCAAACACCGGGGAGCTGTTTTTT	CASSPGGANTGELFF
NA	TRBV19	NA	TRBJ2-5	TGTGCCAGTATCGGGGGGCCCGGATTTGAGACCCAGTACTTC	CASIGGPGFETQYF
NA	TRBV19	NA	TRBJ1-4	TGTGCCAGTAGTATAGATAACAACCCATGGGCTTCAACTAATGAAAAACTGTTTTTT	CASSIDNNPWASTNEKLFF
NA	TRBV6-5	NA	TRBJ1-2	TGTGCCAGCAGTTACTCTTCTGGGGGGAGCTATGGCTACACCTTC	CASSYSSGGSYGYTF
NA	TRBV6-5	TRBD1	TRBJ1-1	TGTGCCGCCGTCAGAGTGACAGGGGAATCTGAAGCTTTCTTT	CAAVRVTGESEAFF
NA	TRBV7-6	TRBD2	TRBJ2-3	TGTGCCAGCAGCTTAGCTGGCGGGGGGAACACAGATACGCAGTATTTT	CASSLAGGGNTDTQYF
NA	TRBV5-6	NA	TRBJ1-2	TGTGCCAGCAGCTTAGAACACAACTATGGCTACACCTTC	CASSLEHNYGYTF
NA	TRBV29-1	TRBD1	TRBJ1-5	TGCAGCGTGGGACAGGGCAATCAGCCCCAGCATTTT	CSVGQGNQPQHF
once	TRBV15	TRBD1	TRBJ1-2	TGTGCCACCAGCTTCAGGGGGCACGGCTACACCTTC	CATSFRGHGYTF
NA	TRBV9	NA	TRBJ1-1	TGTGCCAGCAGCGGAGCACCCGGGGGGGTCACTGAAGCTTTCTTT	CASSGAPGGVTEAFF
few	TRBV3-1/TRBV3-2	TRBD1	TRBJ1-2	TGTGCCAGCAGCCAAGGTAGGACAGGATTTATATTAGATGGCTACACCTTC	CASSQGRTGFILDGYTF
NA	TRBV29-1	NA	TRBJ1-1	TGCAGCGTTACCCCAGAGGGCAGGAAGAACACTGAAGCTTTCTTT	CSVTPEGRKNTEAFF
once	TRBV3-1/TRBV3-2	TRBD2	TRBJ2-5	TGTGCCAGCGGGAGGGCCGGGGAGACCCAGTACTTC	CASGRAGETQYF
NA	TRBV19	TRBD2	TRBJ2-1	TGTGCCAGTAGTATTAGAGGACTAGCGGGAGGTTTTGGGTCCTACAATGAGCAGTTCTTC	CASSIRGLAGGFGSYNEQFF